The rows below give T cell receptor beta chains drawn from one sample of a study of chemoradiotherapy in HPV16-positive cancers. Generated by immunoSEQ multiplex PCR, the TCRdb table keeps only in-frame clones and is missing some. The profile covers tens of thousands of clones, with roughly nine tenths appearing a single time and approximately 3% taken by the ten largest. The sample was blood, taken from a patient who underwent chemoradiotherapy. All receptors derive from a human donor with HPV-associated anogenital cancer. Both conserved end residues are part of each CDR3. D genes are given only for firm matches. The size entry is marked missing in some rows and otherwise reads once, few, many or a size class.

size | J | V | D | DNA | CDR3
medium-sized | TRBJ1-6 | TRBV11-2 | - | TGTGCCAGCAGCTTAAGGGTTCTGGGGGGTAATTCACCCCTCCACTTT | CASSLRVLGGNSPLHF
- | TRBJ1-3 | TRBV4-3 | - | TGCGCCAGCAGCCGGGGGGGTTCTGGAAACACCATATATTTT | CASSRGGSGNTIYF
few | TRBJ2-5 | TRBV7-6 | - | TGTGCCAGCAGCTTAGGAGGGTCGGCTAGCGTGGAGACCCAGTACTTC | CASSLGGSASVETQYF
- | TRBJ2-1 | TRBV6-6 | - | TGTGCCAGCAGTTACTCCTCGGGTGTAAAGATCTTC | CASSYSSGVKIF
- | TRBJ2-7 | TRBV4-3 | - | TGCGCCAGCAGCCAACTGGGGGGACCGGGATCTTACGAGCAGTACTTC | CASSQLGGPGSYEQYF
- | TRBJ1-2 | TRBV7-2 | - | TGTGCCAGCAGCCGCACGGGCTATGGCTACACCTTC | CASSRTGYGYTF
- | TRBJ1-1 | TRBV7-9 | TRBD1 | TGTGCCAGCAGCCCACAGGGGTACACCACGAACACTGAAGCTTTCTTT | CASSPQGYTTNTEAFF
- | TRBJ1-2 | TRBV25-1 | TRBD1 | TGTGCCAGCAGTGAGCCAGGGGGCTTCTATGGCTACACCTTC | CASSEPGGFYGYTF
- | TRBJ2-7 | TRBV7-8 | - | TGTGCCAGCAGCTTGAGATTATCCTACGAGCAGTACTTC | CASSLRLSYEQYF
- | TRBJ1-1 | TRBV4-3 | TRBD1 | TGCGCCAGCAGCCCCGGGACAGCGAACACTGAAGCTTTCTTT | CASSPGTANTEAFF
- | TRBJ2-5 | TRBV2 | - | TGTGCCAGCTCCGAGTCGGGGGAGACCCAGTACTTC | CASSESGETQYF
- | TRBJ2-5 | TRBV5-4 | TRBD2 | TGTGCCAGCAGCTTGGGAGCGGGGGGCCCCCCAGAGACCCAGTACTTC | CASSLGAGGPPETQYF
- | TRBJ2-5 | TRBV2 | TRBD1 | TGTGCCAGCAGTGATTGGGGACAGGGGCAAGAGACCCAGTACTTC | CASSDWGQGQETQYF
- | TRBJ2-7 | TRBV30 | - | TGTGCGAGGGGGGAGGGACCCTACGAGCAGTACTTC | CARGEGPYEQYF
- | TRBJ2-5 | TRBV7-8 | TRBD1 | TGTGCCAGCAGCTTACGACAGGGGGGGCCGGGGACCCAGTACTTC | CASSLRQGGPGTQYF
- | TRBJ1-1 | TRBV7-2 | - | TGTGCCAGCAGCTTAGCGGGAGGCGGACAAGCTTTCTTT | CASSLAGGGQAFF
- | TRBJ1-3 | TRBV25-1 | TRBD1 | TGTGCCAGCAGTGAATCGGGGACAGTCACTGGAAACACCATATATTTT | CASSESGTVTGNTIYF
- | TRBJ1-2 | TRBV6-5 | - | TGTGCCAGTAGGGACGGCGCTAACTATGGCTACACCTTC | CASRDGANYGYTF
- | TRBJ2-6 | TRBV4-3 | - | TGCGCCAGCAGCCAAGAGAGGGGTTTCGGGGCCAACGTCCTGACTTTC | CASSQERGFGANVLTF
- | TRBJ1-1 | TRBV4-3 | - | TGCGCCAGCAGTCCTACAGAAAACACTGAAGCTTTCTTT | CASSPTENTEAFF
- | TRBJ1-2 | TRBV6-6 | - | TGTGCCAGCAGTTACTCGAGAGGCTACACCTTC | CASSYSRGYTF
- | TRBJ1-1 | TRBV10-3 | - | TGTGCCATCAACCGGGGAGGCACTGAAGCTTTCTTT | CAINRGGTEAFF
- | TRBJ2-5 | TRBV29-1 | - | TGCAGCGTTGCCAAGGTGGGGTCCGGGCAAGAGACCCAGTACTTC | CSVAKVGSGQETQYF
- | TRBJ1-2 | TRBV19 | - | TGTGCCAGTAGTACTCCCTGGACGAATCGGGGCCGCATAAACTATGGCTACACCTTC | CASSTPWTNRGRINYGYTF
once | TRBJ2-3 | TRBV19 | TRBD2 | TGTGCCAGTAGTCTACAGGGGCGTCGGCTAGCGGGGGGTGGAGATACGCAGTATTTT | CASSLQGRRLAGGGDTQYF
once | TRBJ2-3 | TRBV6-5 | TRBD2 | TGTGCCAGCAGGCCCGGGACTACAATGGATTTT | CASRPGTTMDF
once | TRBJ2-1 | TRBV6-1 | TRBD1 | TGTGCCAGCAGGCGGACAGGGGCCTACAATGAGCAGTTCTTC | CASRRTGAYNEQFF
- | TRBJ2-6 | TRBV4-3 | TRBD1 | TGCGCCAGCAGCCTGACAGGGGCTGGGGCCAACGTCCTGACTTTC | CASSLTGAGANVLTF
- | TRBJ1-4 | TRBV6-5 | TRBD1 | TGTGCCAGCAGATCACCGGGACAGGGTGAAAAACTGTTTTTT | CASRSPGQGEKLFF
- | TRBJ2-1 | TRBV7-2 | TRBD2 | TGTGCCAGCAGCTTCGGGACTAGCGGAGCCAATGAGCAGTTCTTC | CASSFGTSGANEQFF
- | TRBJ2-5 | TRBV4-1 | TRBD1 | TGCGCCAGCAGCCAAGACAACGGGACAGGGATTAGAGAGACCCAGTACTTC | CASSQDNGTGIRETQYF
- | TRBJ2-5 | TRBV5-3 | TRBD2 | TGTGCCAGAAGCTTGGGACTAGCAGTACGGGAGACCCAGTACTTC | CARSLGLAVRETQYF
- | TRBJ2-4 | TRBV7-8 | TRBD2 | TGTGCCAGCAGCTTGGCCGGGAGGAAGGCCAAAAACATTCAGTACTTC | CASSLAGRKAKNIQYF
- | TRBJ1-3 | TRBV25-1 | TRBD1 | TGTGCCAGCAGTGTCCCCGGGACAGGCTTGAGCTCTGGAAACACCATATATTTT | CASSVPGTGLSSGNTIYF
- | TRBJ1-2 | TRBV28 | - | TGTGCCAGCAGTTTACAGGGAATTGACTATGGCTACACCTTC | CASSLQGIDYGYTF
- | TRBJ2-7 | TRBV5-5 | - | TGTGCCAGCAGCTTGGGCCTTCAAGGATCCTACGAGCAGTACTTC | CASSLGLQGSYEQYF
- | TRBJ1-2 | TRBV5-1 | - | TGCGCCAGCAGCTTGGAGGGCAGGGTCTATGGCTACACCTTC | CASSLEGRVYGYTF
- | TRBJ2-7 | TRBV21-1 | - | TGTGCCAGCAACCCAGGGGCGACAGCCCTAGCCTACGAGCAGTACTTC | CASNPGATALAYEQYF
once | TRBJ2-1 | TRBV4-1 | TRBD1 | TGCGCCAGCAGCCAAGATCGGGGACAGGGGTACTCCTACAATGAGCAGTTCTTC | CASSQDRGQGYSYNEQFF
- | TRBJ2-2 | TRBV6-4 | - | TGTGCCAGCAGTGCGTCCCCAGGGACCGGGGAGCTGTTTTTT | CASSASPGTGELFF
- | TRBJ2-7 | TRBV4-3 | - | TGCGCCAGCAGCCAAGAATATGGAGCTTACGAGCAGTACTTC | CASSQEYGAYEQYF
- | TRBJ1-5 | TRBV18 | - | TGTGCCAGCTCACCAGGTGACCCTAATAGCAATCAGCCCCAGCATTTT | CASSPGDPNSNQPQHF
- | TRBJ1-1 | TRBV19 | - | TGTGCCAGTAGTATAGGGGTGTCTGAAGCTTTCTTT | CASSIGVSEAFF
once | TRBJ1-4 | TRBV5-1 | - | TGCGCCAGCAGCGAGACACTTAATGAAAAACTGTTTTTT | CASSETLNEKLFF
- | TRBJ1-1 | TRBV7-2 | TRBD1 | TGTGCCAGCAGCCCGTGGACAGGGGCCATGAACACTGAAGCTTTCTTT | CASSPWTGAMNTEAFF
- | TRBJ1-5 | TRBV30 | - | TGTGCCTGGAGTGTTAAGGGGAGCCAGCCCCAGCATTTT | CAWSVKGSQPQHF
- | TRBJ1-5 | TRBV5-1 | - | TGCGCCAGCAGCCCCGAGGGGGTTCAGCCCCAGCATTTT | CASSPEGVQPQHF
- | TRBJ1-3 | TRBV6-1 | - | TGTGCCAGCAGTGATTTTGGATCTGGAAACACCATATATTTT | CASSDFGSGNTIYF